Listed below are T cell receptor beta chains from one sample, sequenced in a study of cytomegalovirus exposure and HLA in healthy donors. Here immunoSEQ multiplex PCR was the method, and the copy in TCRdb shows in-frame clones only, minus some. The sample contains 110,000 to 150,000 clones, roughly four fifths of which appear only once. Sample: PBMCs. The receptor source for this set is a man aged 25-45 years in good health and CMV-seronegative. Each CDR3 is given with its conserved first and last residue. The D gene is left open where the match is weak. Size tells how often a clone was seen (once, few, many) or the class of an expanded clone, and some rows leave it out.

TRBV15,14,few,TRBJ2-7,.,CATSRDRTSYEQYF,TGTGCCACCAGCAGAGATCGTACTTCATACGAGCAGTACTTC
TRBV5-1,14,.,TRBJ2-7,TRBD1,CASSGTGDLYEQYF,TGCGCCAGCAGCGGGACAGGGGATTTATACGAGCAGTACTTC
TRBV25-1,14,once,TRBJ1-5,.,CASSESGSNQPQHF,TGTGCCAGCAGTGAATCGGGTAGCAATCAGCCCCAGCATTTT
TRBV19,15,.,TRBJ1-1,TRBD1,CASSILTGVSTEAFF,TGTGCCAGTAGTATTTTGACAGGGGTATCCACTGAAGCTTTCTTT
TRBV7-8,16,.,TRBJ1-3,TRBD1,CASSLDRGRSGNTIYF,TGTGCCAGCAGCTTGGACAGGGGACGCTCTGGAAACACCATATATTTT
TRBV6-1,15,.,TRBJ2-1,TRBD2,CASSEVAGGYNEQFF,TGTGCCAGCAGTGAAGTAGCGGGGGGCTACAATGAGCAGTTCTTC
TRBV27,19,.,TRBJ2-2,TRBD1,CASFTTGTGAAPNTGELFF,TGTGCCAGCTTCACTACCGGGACAGGGGCCGCCCCGAACACCGGGGAGCTGTTTTTT
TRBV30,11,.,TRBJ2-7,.,CAWSQGGEQYF,TGTGCCTGGAGCCAGGGTGGCGAGCAGTACTTC
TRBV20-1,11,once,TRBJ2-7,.,CSATNSYEQYF,TGCAGTGCTACAAACTCCTACGAGCAGTACTTC
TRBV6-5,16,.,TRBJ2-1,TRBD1,CASSSGGQGAYNEQFF,TGTGCCAGCAGTTCCGGTGGACAGGGTGCCTACAATGAGCAGTTCTTC
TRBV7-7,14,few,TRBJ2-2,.,CASSRTGLTGELFF,TGTGCTAGCAGCCGCACAGGGCTAACCGGGGAGCTGTTTTTT
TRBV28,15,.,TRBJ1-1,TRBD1,CASSPRGQGITEAFF,TGTGCCAGCAGCCCACGGGGACAGGGAATAACTGAAGCTTTCTTT
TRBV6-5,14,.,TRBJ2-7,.,CASRNTGIPYEQYF,TGTGCCAGCAGAAATACAGGGATTCCCTACGAGCAGTACTTC
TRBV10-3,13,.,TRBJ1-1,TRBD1,CAISGQGNTEAFF,TGTGCCATCAGTGGACAGGGGAACACTGAAGCTTTCTTT
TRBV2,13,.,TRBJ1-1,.,CASGQLMGTEAFF,TGTGCCAGTGGACAGTTGATGGGCACTGAAGCTTTCTTT
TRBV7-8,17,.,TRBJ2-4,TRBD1,CASSLGWTGRAKNIQYF,TGTGCCAGCAGCTTAGGGTGGACAGGGCGGGCCAAAAACATTCAGTACTTC
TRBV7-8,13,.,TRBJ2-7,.,CASSLPLAPEQYF,TGTGCCAGCAGCCTACCTCTAGCGCCCGAGCAGTACTTC
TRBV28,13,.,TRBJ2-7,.,CASRSVDTYEQYF,TGTGCCAGCAGGTCGGTTGATACCTACGAGCAGTACTTC
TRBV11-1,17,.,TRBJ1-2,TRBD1,CASSLDPGTVPNYGYTF,TGTGCCAGCAGCTTAGACCCCGGGACAGTACCTAACTATGGCTACACCTTC
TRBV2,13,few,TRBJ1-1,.,CASSEGGDTEAFF,TGTGCCAGCAGTGAAGGGGGGGACACTGAAGCTTTCTTT
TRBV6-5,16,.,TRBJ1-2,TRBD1,CASSYSGQGAFYGYTF,TGTGCCAGCAGTTACTCGGGACAGGGGGCTTTCTATGGCTACACCTTC
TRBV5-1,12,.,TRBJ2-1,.,CASSLAGNEQFF,TGCGCCAGCAGCTTGGCCGGTAATGAGCAGTTCTTC
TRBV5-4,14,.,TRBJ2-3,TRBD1,CASSLRTGRDTQYF,TGTGCCAGCAGCTTGCGGACAGGGAGAGATACGCAGTATTTT
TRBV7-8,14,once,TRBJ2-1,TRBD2,CASSLREGADEQFF,TGTGCCAGCAGCTTGCGGGAGGGCGCGGATGAGCAGTTCTTC
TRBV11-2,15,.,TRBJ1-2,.,CASSSLASRGEGYTF,TGTGCCAGCAGCTCCCTTGCCTCCAGGGGAGAAGGCTACACCTTC
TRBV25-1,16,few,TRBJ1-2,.,CASSELQEGFGYGYTF,TGTGCCAGCAGTGAACTTCAGGAAGGATTCGGCTATGGCTACACCTTC
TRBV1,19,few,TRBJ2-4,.,CTSSQDEREALRDKNIQYF,TGCACCAGCAGCCAAGATGAGCGGGAGGCACTTCGGGACAAAAACATTCAGTACTTC
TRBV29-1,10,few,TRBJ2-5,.,CSVPQETQYF,TGCAGCGTCCCTCAAGAGACCCAGTACTTC
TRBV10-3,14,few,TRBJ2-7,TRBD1,CAISESGQVYEQYF,TGTGCCATCAGTGAGAGTGGACAGGTCTACGAGCAGTACTTC
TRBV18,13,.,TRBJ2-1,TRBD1,CASSGQGVNEQFF,TGTGCCAGCTCCGGACAGGGGGTGAATGAGCAGTTCTTC
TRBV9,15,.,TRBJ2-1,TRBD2,CASSVVGSGSPEQFF,TGTGCCAGCAGCGTAGTTGGTAGCGGGAGCCCCGAGCAGTTCTTC
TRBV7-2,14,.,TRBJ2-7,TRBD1,CASSFRDSLYEQYF,TGTGCCAGCAGCTTTCGGGACAGCCTTTACGAGCAGTACTTC
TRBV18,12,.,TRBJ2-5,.,CASSPGLETQYF,TGTGCCAGCTCACCAGGCTTGGAGACCCAGTACTTC
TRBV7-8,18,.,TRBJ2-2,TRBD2,CASSFPGTSGGGSGELFF,TGTGCCAGCAGCTTCCCCGGGACTAGCGGGGGGGGGTCCGGGGAGCTGTTTTTT
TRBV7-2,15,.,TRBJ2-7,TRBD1,CASSLDRAGGYEQYF,TGTGCCAGCAGCTTAGATAGGGCAGGGGGCTACGAGCAGTACTTC
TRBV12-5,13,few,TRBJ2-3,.,CASGLDRTDTQYF,TGTGCTAGTGGTTTGGACAGGACAGATACGCAGTATTTT
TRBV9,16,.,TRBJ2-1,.,CASSAGVGGLMNEQFF,TGTGCCAGCAGCGCGGGAGTGGGGGGGCTGATGAATGAGCAGTTCTTC
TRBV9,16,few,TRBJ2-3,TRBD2,CASSPHRSGGADTQYF,TGTGCCAGCAGCCCCCACCGGAGCGGGGGGGCAGATACGCAGTATTTT
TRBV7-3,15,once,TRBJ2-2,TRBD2,CASSLSSGGPGELFF,TGTGCCAGCAGCTTATCTAGCGGGGGCCCCGGGGAGCTGTTTTTT
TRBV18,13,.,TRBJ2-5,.,CASSPPDQETQYF,TGTGCCAGCTCGCCCCCGGACCAAGAGACCCAGTACTTC
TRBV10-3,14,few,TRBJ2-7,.,CAISQIASSYEQYF,TGTGCCATCAGCCAGATTGCTAGTTCCTACGAGCAGTACTTC
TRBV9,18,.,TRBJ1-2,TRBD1,CASSVSTTSGQGGYGYTF,TGTGCCAGCAGCGTTTCAACCACCAGTGGACAGGGCGGCTATGGCTACACCTTC
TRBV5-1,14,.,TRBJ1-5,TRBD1,CASRPGTDNQPQHF,TGCGCCAGCAGACCCGGGACAGACAATCAGCCCCAGCATTTT
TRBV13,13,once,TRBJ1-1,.,CASREGLNTEAFF,TGTGCCAGCCGGGAGGGATTGAACACTGAAGCTTTCTTT
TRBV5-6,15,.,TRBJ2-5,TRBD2,CASSSPRGGQETQYF,TGTGCCAGCAGCTCACCCCGGGGGGGGCAAGAGACCCAGTACTTC
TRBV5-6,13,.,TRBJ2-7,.,CASSLVRTYEQYF,TGTGCCAGCAGCTTGGTCAGGACCTACGAGCAGTACTTC
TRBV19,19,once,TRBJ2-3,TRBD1,CASSTGTGGWLAATDTQYF,TGTGCCAGTAGTACGGGGACAGGGGGCTGGCTAGCGGCTACAGATACGCAGTATTTT